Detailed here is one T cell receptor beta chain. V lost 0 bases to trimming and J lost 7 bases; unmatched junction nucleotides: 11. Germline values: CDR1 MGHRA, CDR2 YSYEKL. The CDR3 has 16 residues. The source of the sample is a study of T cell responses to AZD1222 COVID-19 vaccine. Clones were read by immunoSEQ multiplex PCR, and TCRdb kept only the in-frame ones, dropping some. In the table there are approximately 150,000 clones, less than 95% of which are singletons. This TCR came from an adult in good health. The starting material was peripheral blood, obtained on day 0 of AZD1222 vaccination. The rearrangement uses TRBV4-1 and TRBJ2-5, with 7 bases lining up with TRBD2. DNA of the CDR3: TGCGCCAGCAGCCAAGATGCAACGGGGCGCGGGGGGACCCAGTACTTC. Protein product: CASSQDATGRGGTQYF.